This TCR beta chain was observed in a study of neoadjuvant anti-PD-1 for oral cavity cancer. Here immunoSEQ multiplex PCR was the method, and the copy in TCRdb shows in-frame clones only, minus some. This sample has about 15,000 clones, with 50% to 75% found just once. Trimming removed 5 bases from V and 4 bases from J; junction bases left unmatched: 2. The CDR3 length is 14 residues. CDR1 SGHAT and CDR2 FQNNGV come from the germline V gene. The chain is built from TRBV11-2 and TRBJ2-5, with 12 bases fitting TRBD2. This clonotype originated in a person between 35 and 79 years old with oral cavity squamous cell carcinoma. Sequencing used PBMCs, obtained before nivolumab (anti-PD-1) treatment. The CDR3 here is CASSRLAGAETQYF. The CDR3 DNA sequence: TGTGCCAGCAGCAGACTAGCGGGGGCAGAGACCCAGTACTTC.